This T cell receptor (beta chain) is drawn from a study of OX40 agonist ivuxolimab in advanced cancers. Some clones are missing from TCRdb's copy, which holds only in-frame ones; the method was immunoSEQ multiplex PCR. Of roughly 56,000 clones listed, roughly 84% are singletons. Per the germline V gene, CDR1 is SGHTA and CDR2 is FQGTGA. Trimming took 6 bases from V and 3 from J, leaving 16 bases between them. The CDR3 runs to 15 residues. The receptor comes from an adult with an advanced solid tumor such as melanoma, head and neck, liver or kidney cancer. Sequences were derived from CD4+ or CD8+ T cells sorted from blood, sampled in a trial of the OX40 agonist ivuxolimab. The chain has TRBV7-3 and TRBJ2-3; D possibly corresponds to TRBD1 (6 bases). CDR3 DNA: TGTGCCAGCAGTTCAGGACAGTTCGGGACAGATACGCAGTATTTT. Translation: CASSSGQFGTDTQYF. Full variable domain (missing parts from reference TRBV7-3 and TRBJ2-3): GAGVSQTPSNKVTEKGKYVELRCDPISGHTALYWYRQSLGQGPEFLIYFQGTGAADDSGLPNDRFFAVRPEGSVSTLKIQRTERGDSAVYLCASSSGQFGTDTQYFGPGTRLTVL.